What follows are 31 T cell receptor beta chains derived from one specimen sequenced in a study of cytotoxic CD8 clonotypes in ibrutinib-treated CLL. Repertoires were generated with immunoSEQ multiplex PCR, while TCRdb's copy carries only in-frame clones and drops some. Here the sample spans around 160,000 clones, roughly 77% being singletons. Material: PBMCs, obtained after 12 months of ibrutinib treatment. The receptor source for this set is a human donor with chronic lymphocytic leukemia.

V usage is TRBV7-9 and J usage is TRBJ2-3, with a possible D match to TRBD1 (6 bases). CDR3 length equals 16 residues. The V end was cut by 3 bases, the J end by 2 bases, with 15 bases between. Germline values: CDR1 SEHNR, CDR2 FQNEAQ (reference sequence). The CDR3 is CASSFIPGAYTDTQYF. CDR3 coding DNA: TGTGCCAGCAGCTTTATTCCAGGGGCTTACACAGATACGCAGTATTTT.

The J gene is TRBJ2-6, the V gene TRBV5-1; D might be TRBD1 (7 bases). The CDR3 contains 17 residues. Germline assignment: CDR1 SGHRS and CDR2 YFSETQ. The V end lost 0 bases, the J end lost 0 bases, and 10 bases lay between the germline ends. In DNA form, the CDR3 reads TGCGCCAGCAGCTTGGGCGGGACAGCCTCTGGGGCCAACGTCCTGACTTTC. Its protein is CASSLGGTASGANVLTF.

This clone was detected only a few times. The V and J genes are TRBV5-4 and TRBJ1-1; D is unresolved. Looked up from germline, CDR1 is SGHNT and CDR2 is YYREEE (reference sequence). This CDR3 spans 17 amino acids. Trimming took 0 bases from V and 7 from J, leaving 22 bases between them. CDR3 sequence reads: CASSLGGGRRAENEAFF. CDR3 DNA: TGTGCCAGCAGCTTGGGGGGAGGGAGGAGGGCAGAAAATGAAGCTTTCTTT.

The chain combines TRBV14 with TRBJ2-5; a possible D gene is TRBD2 (6 bases). Germline assignment: CDR1 SGHDN and CDR2 FVKESK. This CDR3 is 16 amino acids long. The V gene lost 2 bases and the J gene lost 2 bases, with 15 bases spanning the gap. The CDR3 coding sequence is TGTGCCAGCAGCCAATTTTTCGGTGGAGGGCAAGAGACCCAGTACTTC. Protein sequence: CASSQFFGGGQETQYF.

This clone was seen a handful of times. The chain couples TRBV11-2 to TRBJ1-2; D remains ambiguous. The germline V gene encodes CDR1 SGHAT and CDR2 FQNNGV. The V end lost 5 bases, the J end lost 7 bases, and 14 bases lay between the germline ends. The CDR3 totals 13 residues. The CDR3 nucleotides are TGTGCCAGCAGCCCTGGGCATCCGTCTGGCTACACCTTC. Translated, it gives CASSPGHPSGYTF.

DNA of the CDR3: TGTGCCAGCAGCTCCGGACCGCTATTCCTTTCTGGGGCCAACGTCCTGACTTTC. This codes for CASSSGPLFLSGANVLTF. The chain uses TRBV11-2 and TRBJ2-6, with D unresolved. This CDR3 spans 18 amino acids. Trimming left V 4 bases short and J 1 base short, with 17 bases between. Looked up from germline, CDR1 is SGHAT and CDR2 is FQNNGV.

The chain recombines TRBV6-5 with TRBJ1-1; possible D gene TRBD1, 5 bases. V shed 10 bases and J shed 1 base, with 13 bases lying between them. This CDR3 is built from 13 residues. The germline CDR1 and CDR2 sequences are MNHEY and SVGAGI. CDR3 DNA: TGTGCCACCCACCAGGGAGGGAACACTGAAGCTTTCTTT. Its protein is CATHQGGNTEAFF.

This chain links TRBV28 with TRBJ1-1; maybe TRBD1 (5 bases). With 1 base removed from V and 0 bases from J, the gap between germline ends came to 21 bases. The germline V gene encodes CDR1 MDHEN and CDR2 SYDVKM. The CDR3 covers 19 residues. CDR3 in DNA: TGTGCCAGCAGTTTATACGAGGGGAGGTGGGTTGACATGAACACTGAAGCTTTCTTT. This encodes CASSLYEGRWVDMNTEAFF.

The chain uses TRBV9 and TRBJ2-7; 9 bases line up with TRBD1. Trimming cost V 0 bases and J 1 base; bases outside gene matches: 8. Germline V gene data show CDR1 as SGDLS and CDR2 as YYNGEE. The CDR3 length is 17 residues. In nucleotides, the CDR3 is TGTGCCAGCAGCGTAGCAACGCCCGGGACAGGGTCCTACGAGCAGTACTTC. Its protein is CASSVATPGTGSYEQYF.

This clone was counted only a few times. J is TRBJ2-5 and V is TRBV5-1; D is unclear. Germline values: CDR1 SGHRS, CDR2 YFSETQ. This CDR3 has 15 amino acids. Trimming pared 1 base from V and 7 bases from J, leaving 17 bases between. CDR3 loop: CASSLSAYKPGTQYF. The CDR3 nucleotides read TGCGCCAGCAGCTTGTCGGCCTACAAGCCGGGGACCCAGTACTTC.

This rearrangement joins TRBV5-4 to TRBJ1-3; TRBD1 aligns across 8 bases. CDR3 size: 17 residues. V was clipped by 4 bases and J by 2 bases; unmatched bases: 11. Germline V lookup: CDR1 SGHNT, CDR2 YYREEE (reference sequence). The CDR3 is CASSKATGGFPGNTIYF. In DNA form, the CDR3 reads TGTGCCAGCAGCAAGGCTACAGGGGGGTTTCCTGGAAACACCATATATTTT.

This clone was picked up one time. The gene calls are TRBV19 and TRBJ2-1, with 9 bases matching TRBD2. The CDR3 runs 14 residues. Germline V gene sequence: CDR1 LNHDA, CDR2 SQIVND (reference sequence). Trimming at V came to 2 bases and at J to 8 bases, leaving 4 bases not matched to a gene. In DNA form, the CDR3 reads TGTGCCAGTAGTATAATTCGCGGGGGGGATGAGCAGTTCTTC. Translated, it gives CASSIIRGGDEQFF.

This clone was seen a single time. The chain employs TRBV11-2 and TRBJ2-7; 14 bases line up with TRBD2. The V gene's germline CDR1 is SGHAT and CDR2 FQNNGV. This CDR3 region has 16 residues. V shed 0 bases, J shed 6 bases, and the junction held 4 bases outside the gene matches. The CDR3: CASSLEGTSGSLEQYF. The CDR3 bases are TGTGCCAGCAGCTTAGAAGGGACTAGCGGGAGTCTCGAGCAGTACTTC.

The chain recombines TRBV28 with TRBJ2-7; D is unresolved. V was pared by 7 bases and J by 7 bases, with 17 bases between. Germline CDR1 and CDR2: MDHEN and SYDVKM. CDR3 size: 13 residues. This CDR3 is CASNLGSGREQYF. The CDR3 region has the DNA TGTGCCAGCAACCTAGGGTCCGGCAGGGAGCAGTACTTC.

The chain has TRBV11-2 and TRBJ2-7; D gene uncertain. CDR3 size: 14 residues. V lost 1 base and J lost 1, with 8 bases in between. Looked up from germline, CDR1 is SGHAT and CDR2 is FQNNGV. CDR3 DNA: TGTGCCAGCAGCTTAGCCCTACTGTCCTACGAGCAGTACTTC. Protein: CASSLALLSYEQYF.

The J gene is TRBJ2-2, the V gene TRBV5-6; 16 bases map to TRBD2. After removal of 3 bases from V and 1 base from J, the junction contained 3 bases not matched to a gene. There are 18 residues in the CDR3. Germline-derived CDR1 and CDR2 are SGHDT and YYEEEE. The CDR3 DNA reads TGTGCCAGCAGCTCAGGGACTAGCGGGAGGGAGAACACCGGGGAGCTGTTTTTT. Translation: CASSSGTSGRENTGELFF.

The chain joins TRBV21-1 to TRBJ2-5; TRBD2 is taken as the D call from the table, unchecked against the DNA. TRBV21-1 is a documented pseudogene. The CDR3 has 11 amino acids. CDR3 loop: CASSKRETQYF. The DNA of the CDR3 is TGTGCCAGCAGCAAACGGGAGACCCAGTACTTC.

This chain joins TRBV28 and TRBJ1-1; TRBD1 matches at 7 bases. Unmatched junction bases numbered 11, after V lost 6 bases and J lost 1 base. Germline loops: CDR1 MDHEN, CDR2 SYDVKM. CDR3 size: 16 residues. This chain's CDR3 is CASRLLTGDPNTEAFF. CDR3 nucleotide sequence: TGTGCCAGCAGGCTCCTAACAGGGGACCCGAACACTGAAGCTTTCTTT.

The chain links TRBV30 to TRBJ1-4, with D unclear. CDR1 and CDR2 from the germline V gene are GTSNPN and SVGIG (reference sequence). Trimming cost V 5 bases and J 11 bases, with 15 bases left between them. The CDR3 loop spans 12 amino acids. The CDR3 DNA is TGTGCCTGGTGGAGGTCATCGGGGAAACTGTTTTTT. This translates into CAWWRSSGKLFF.

The chain has TRBV30 and TRBJ1-1, with TRBD1 identical over 8 bases. From germline, CDR1 is GTSNPN and CDR2 SVGIG (reference sequence). Losses at the gene ends were 3 bases for V and 2 bases for J; bases not matched to a gene: 17. The CDR3 runs to 18 residues. CDR3 DNA: TGTGCCTGGAGAACGGGACAGGCCCGAACGCGGCTAAACACTGAAGCTTTCTTT. Translated: CAWRTGQARTRLNTEAFF.

This clone was seen a single time. This chain connects TRBV7-3 to TRBJ2-1; TRBD2 is a possible D gene (6 bases). The V gene's germline CDR1 is SGHTA and CDR2 FQGTGA. Trimming cost V 5 bases and J 7 bases, with 21 bases left between them. The CDR3 runs 16 residues. CDR3 amino acids: CASSPLMGGRWNEQFF. The CDR3 region has the DNA TGTGCCAGCAGCCCCCTAATGGGGGGTCGTTGGAATGAGCAGTTCTTC. The full variable domain, in which reference TRBV7-3 and TRBJ2-1 provide the parts outside the CDR3, is GAGVSQTPSNKVTEKGKYVELRCDPISGHTALYWYRQSLGQGPEFLIYFQGTGAADDSGLPNDRFFAVRPEGSVSTLKIQRTERGDSAVYLCASSPLMGGRWNEQFFGPGTRLTVL.

The chain combines TRBV6-6 with TRBJ2-7; 8 bases agree with TRBD1. Per germline, CDR1 MNHNY and CDR2 SVGAGI (reference sequence). This CDR3 contains 15 residues. Trimming cost V 7 bases and J 6 bases; bases outside gene matches: 14. For the CDR3, the DNA is TGTGCCAGCACTACACTTGGGACAGGATGGCGCGAGCAGTACTTC. Its protein is CASTTLGTGWREQYF.

This clone appeared a few times. V usage is TRBV5-6 and J usage is TRBJ1-5; D is perhaps TRBD1 (5 bases). Germline CDR1 SGHDT, CDR2 YYEEEE. The germline V and J ends were trimmed by 3 bases and 0 bases, with 7 bases remaining between them. The CDR3 runs 14 residues. The CDR3 DNA follows: TGTGCCAGCAGCTCCAGGGATAGCAATCAGCCCCAGCATTTT. Translated: CASSSRDSNQPQHF.

The rearrangement uses TRBV15 and TRBJ2-5; D may be TRBD1 or TRBD2 (6 bases each). CDR3 length: 16 amino acids. Germline V gene sequence: CDR1 LNHNV, CDR2 YYDKDF (reference sequence). Between the trimmed V and J ends, which lost 3 bases and 3 bases, there was a span of 17 bases. CDR3 in amino acids: CATSSGGGRGKETQYF. The DNA of the CDR3 is TGTGCCACCAGCAGCGGAGGGGGGAGAGGAAAAGAGACCCAGTACTTC. The full variable domain, with the rest looked up from reference TRBV15 and TRBJ2-5, is DAMVIQNPRYQVTQFGKPVTLSCSQTLNHNVMYWYQQKSSQAPKLLFHYYDKDFNNEADTPDNFQSRRPNTSFCFLDIRSPGLGDTAMYLCATSSGGGRGKETQYFGPGTRLLVL.

The chain joins TRBV7-2 to TRBJ2-7, with 9 bases that match TRBD1. This CDR3 has 15 residues. Losses at the gene ends were 1 base for V and 4 bases for J; bases not matched to a gene: 5. The germline V gene has CDR1 SGHTA and CDR2 FQGNSA. Here the CDR3 DNA reads TGTGCCAGCAGCTTAGTGGGACAGGGAAAATACGAGCAGTACTTC. It codes for CASSLVGQGKYEQYF.

This clone was found a few times. The chain has TRBV5-4 and TRBJ1-4; D remains ambiguous. CDR3 length equals 15 residues. Per the germline V gene, CDR1 is SGHNT and CDR2 is YYREEE (reference sequence). V was trimmed by 0 bases and J by 2 bases, leaving 8 bases between them. The CDR3 DNA reads TGTGCCAGCAGCTTGGATGTGGGGACTAATGAAAAACTGTTTTTT. Translated, it gives CASSLDVGTNEKLFF.

The CDR3 region has the DNA TGTGCCAGCAGCGGGGTTGCTGAAGCTTTCTTT. Protein product: CASSGVAEAFF. The rearrangement joins TRBV5-5 to TRBJ1-1; D remains unclear. Trimming cost V 4 bases and J 6 bases, with 7 bases left between them. The germline V gene has CDR1 SGHKS and CDR2 YYEKEE (reference sequence). The CDR3 runs 11 residues. Based on the CDR3 plus reference TRBV5-5 and TRBJ1-1, the full variable domain is DAGVTQSPTHLIKTRGQQVTLRCSPISGHKSVSWYQQVLGQGPQFIFQYYEKEERGRGNFPDRFSARQFPNYSSELNVNALLLGDSALYLCASSGVAEAFFGQGTRLTVV.

V is TRBV5-5 and J is TRBJ2-5; D may be TRBD1 (6 bases). Trimming pared 5 bases from V and 5 bases from J, leaving 13 bases between. The V gene's germline CDR1 is SGHKS and CDR2 YYEKEE (reference sequence). The CDR3 loop spans 13 amino acids. CDR3 sequence: CASSSQGWETQYF. The CDR3 DNA reads as TGTGCCAGCAGTTCACAGGGTTGGGAGACCCAGTACTTC. Full variable domain (outside the CDR3, taken from reference TRBV5-5 and TRBJ2-5): DAGVTQSPTHLIKTRGQQVTLRCSPISGHKSVSWYQQVLGQGPQFIFQYYEKEERGRGNFPDRFSARQFPNYSSELNVNALLLGDSALYLCASSSQGWETQYFGPGTRLLVL.

The count of this clone is one. This chain joins TRBV7-3 and TRBJ2-3, with a possible D match to TRBD1 (6 bases). The CDR3 has 13 residues. In germline, CDR1 is SGHTA, CDR2 FQGTGA. Trimming pared 5 bases from V and 4 bases from J, leaving 10 bases between. CDR3 amino acids: CASSQGTADTQYF. CDR3 in DNA: TGTGCCAGCAGCCAGGGGACGGCAGATACGCAGTATTTT.

The V and J genes are TRBV6-1 and TRBJ1-1; D gene ambiguous. Looked up from germline, CDR1 is MNHNS and CDR2 is SASEGT. Trimming pared 5 bases from V and 10 bases from J, leaving 11 bases between. The CDR3 covers 11 residues. CDR3: CASSFGVRAFF. In DNA, the CDR3 is TGTGCCAGCAGTTTTGGTGTTCGAGCTTTCTTT.

This clone was seen once. The chain links TRBV6-5 to TRBJ2-5; D unresolved. The CDR3 length is 10 residues. Deletions cut 7 bases from V and 5 bases from J, with 5 bases between. Germline V lookup: CDR1 MNHEY, CDR2 SVGAGI. The CDR3 reads CASIGETQYF. CDR3 bases: TGTGCCAGCATCGGCGAGACCCAGTACTTC.